The source of this T cell receptor beta chain is a study of control samples from healthy donors and cancer patients (TCRdb year 2020). A note on this clone: Its binding antigen is unknown. No quality values exist for individual bases; no much larger clone is one base distant.

The CDR3 runs 16 residues from the cysteine to the phenylalanine. Kept here is only the CDR3 DNA, which spans 48 bases and is read in frame from base 1. From V the trimming removes 4 bases and from J it removes 6 bases, while the gene matches leave 13 bases of the junction unaccounted for. The CDR1 and CDR2 encoded by the germline V gene (reference sequence) are SEHNR and FQNEAQ. Receptors were amplified or captured by the immunoSEQ multiplex PCR assay. TCRdb stores this immuneACCESS table with in-frame sequences only. Part of the clones is absent; in the studies checked, under half of the shortfall reflects unresolved V genes, and no reason is known for the rest. The sample contains over 60,000 clones, over 85% of them found a single time. Under 2% of the sample is taken by the ten largest.

Sequenced material: PBMCs. The chain couples TRBV7-9 to TRBJ1-1; TRBD1 lines up with 8 middle nucleotides. The origin of this receptor is a woman aged 60-70 years with head and neck cancer. The DNA sequence reads TGTGCCAGCAGCTCCGGGACAGGCCCTTTTTGGGCTGAAGCTTTCTTT. Its product reads: CASSSGTGPFWAEAFF.